Listed below are T cell receptor beta chains from one sample, sequenced in a study of human T cells and chemical hapten exposure. Each CDR3 protein gets one entry after TCRdb re-called the RACE reads with MiXCR. The data show roughly 180,000 distinct CDR3 sequences, around 24% seen once. The sequenced sample was whole blood, obtained in connection with sensitization to the hapten diphenylcyclopropenone (DPC). The receptors stem from a woman in her fifties or sixties with alopecia areata. Some clones in this sample may be carry-over from other donors' samples. Both conserved end residues are part of each CDR3. The D gene is left open where the match is weak. Rows give clone size only sometimes, using once, few, many, or a class for an expanded clone.

>TRBJ2-1|TRBV5-1|.|.
CASSLGAWNEQFF
TGCGCCAGCAGCTTGGGGGCTTGGAATGAGCAGTTCTTC
>TRBJ2-5|TRBV24-1|TRBD2|.
CATSDSGGRAGRETQYF
TGTGCCACCAGTGATTCGGGAGGGAGGGCCGGCAGAGAGACCCAGTACTTC
>TRBJ1-1|TRBV3-1|.|.
CASSQVGVVAFF
TGTGCCAGCAGCCAAGTGGGTGTAGTTGCTTTCTTT
>TRBJ1-1|TRBV20-1|.|few
CSARYAGYTEAFF
TGCAGTGCTAGATATGCAGGCTATACTGAAGCTTTCTTT
>TRBJ2-2|TRBV5-1|TRBD1|few
CASSATGALGTGELFF
TGCGCCAGCAGCGCGACAGGGGCCCTGGGGACCGGGGAGCTGTTTTTT
>TRBJ1-1|TRBV20-1|.|.
CSARVARNTEAFF
TGCAGTGCTAGAGTCGCCAGGAACACTGAAGCTTTCTTT
>TRBJ1-5|TRBV5-1|.|few
CASSLDTESAAQHF
TGCGCCAGCAGCTTGGACACGGAATCAGCGGCCCAGCATTTT
>TRBJ2-3|TRBV2|TRBD2|few
CASSPGTSGNTDTQYF
TGTGCCAGCAGTCCAGGGACTAGCGGGAACACAGATACGCAGTATTTT
>TRBJ2-1|TRBV20-1|TRBD2|few
CSASRKRGLYNEQFF
TGCAGTGCTAGTCGCAAGCGGGGTTTATACAATGAGCAGTTCTTC
>TRBJ2-2|TRBV6-6|TRBD1|few
CASSLGQAGELFF
TGTGCCAGCAGTCTGGGACAGGCCGGGGAGCTGTTTTTT
>TRBJ2-1|TRBV12-3/TRBV12-4|TRBD2|.
CASSPQTGTSGFHEQFF
TGTGCCAGCAGTCCTCAAACCGGGACTAGCGGGTTCCATGAGCAGTTCTTC
>TRBJ2-5|TRBV12-3/TRBV12-4|.|few
CASSPPVRKETQYF
TGTGCCAGCAGTCCCCCTGTAAGGAAAGAGACCCAGTACTTC
>TRBJ1-1|TRBV3-1|TRBD1|few
CATLKPQGAGWVAFF
TGTGCCACCTTAAAGCCCCAGGGGGCTGGCTGGGTGGCTTTCTTT
>TRBJ1-3|TRBV18|.|.
CASSPAGFSGNTIYF
TGTGCCAGCTCACCGGCCGGTTTCTCTGGAAACACCATATATTTT
>TRBJ2-1|TRBV12-3/TRBV12-4|TRBD2|.
CASSFTMREGTYNEQFF
TGTGCCAGCAGTTTCACTATGAGGGAGGGCACCTACAATGAGCAGTTCTTC
>TRBJ2-1|TRBV20-1|TRBD2|.
CSARGLAGPNEQFF
TGCAGTGCTAGAGGACTAGCGGGGCCCAATGAGCAGTTCTTC
>TRBJ2-5|TRBV28|TRBD2|many
CASSLRLAGETQYF
TGTGCCAGCAGTTTAAGACTAGCGGGAGAGACCCAGTACTTC
>TRBJ2-1|TRBV10-3|.|.
CAIKYSEIYNEQFF
TGTGCCATCAAGTATTCGGAAATATACAATGAGCAGTTCTTC
>TRBJ1-2|TRBV29-1|.|.
CSVVGGASNGYTF
TGCAGCGTTGTGGGGGGGGCAAGTAATGGCTACACCTTC
>TRBJ2-1|TRBV3-1|TRBD2|many
CASSPATSGYNEQFF
TGTGCCAGCAGCCCCGCGACTAGCGGATACAATGAGCAGTTCTTC
>TRBJ2-2|TRBV18|TRBD2|.
CASSLISGSTNTGELFF
TGTGCCAGCTCACTTATTAGCGGGAGCACGAACACCGGGGAGCTGTTTTTT
>TRBJ1-6|TRBV5-1|TRBD1|few
CASSLNTGTANSPLHF
TGCGCCAGCAGCTTGAACACCGGGACAGCGAATTCACCCCTCCACTTT
>TRBJ2-7|TRBV29-1|.|.
CSVAVQTPYEQYF
TGCAGCGTTGCGGTGCAGACTCCCTACGAGCAGTACTTC
>TRBJ1-5|TRBV29-1|.|.
CSYTWGLGQPQHF
TGCAGCTATACTTGGGGGCTCGGCCAGCCCCAGCATTTT
>TRBJ2-3|TRBV5-6|.|.
CASTPGMRLDTDTQYF
TGTGCCAGCACCCCCGGGATGAGACTCGACACAGATACGCAGTATTTT
>TRBJ2-5|TRBV29-1|TRBD2|few
CSGGLAGAETQYF
TGCAGCGGTGGACTAGCGGGAGCTGAGACCCAGTACTTC
>TRBJ1-1|TRBV7-8|.|.
CASSLAMDGVGAFF
TGTGCCAGCAGCTTAGCGATGGACGGCGTTGGAGCTTTCTTT
>TRBJ2-7|TRBV7-9|.|.
CASSSGAPYEQYF
TGTGCCAGCAGCTCAGGGGCCCCCTACGAGCAGTACTTC
>TRBJ2-7|TRBV4-1|.|.
CASSQEAQRYEQYF
TGCGCCAGCAGCCAAGAAGCACAGCGCTACGAGCAGTACTTC
>TRBJ2-1|TRBV7-3|TRBD2|few
CASSLGLAGGLGNEQFF
TGTGCCAGCAGCCTTGGACTAGCGGGAGGGTTGGGGAATGAGCAGTTCTTC
>TRBJ2-7|TRBV18|TRBD1|many
CASSPPGTGKAEQYF
TGTGCCAGCTCACCACCAGGGACAGGGAAGGCCGAGCAGTACTTC
>TRBJ2-1|TRBV20-1|.|.
CSATRHVGAYNEQFF
TGCAGTGCTACCAGACATGTGGGTGCCTACAATGAGCAGTTCTTC
>TRBJ1-1|TRBV7-3|.|few
CASRLTSSGTEAFF
TGTGCCAGCAGGCTTACAAGTTCGGGCACTGAAGCTTTCTTT
>TRBJ2-7|TRBV29-1|TRBD2|few
CSVEDDTSGIYEQYF
TGCAGCGTTGAAGATGACACTAGCGGGATATACGAGCAGTACTTC
>TRBJ2-5|TRBV20-1|.|.
CSATANSGLARRETQYF
TGCAGTGCTACCGCGAACAGTGGTCTAGCCCGGAGGGAGACCCAGTACTTC
>TRBJ1-1|TRBV18|.|.
CASSPQTNTEAFF
TGTGCCAGCTCACCACAGACAAACACTGAAGCTTTCTTT
>TRBJ1-6|TRBV10-1|.|.
CASSGGNNSPLHF
TGCGCCAGCAGTGGGGGTAACAATTCACCCCTCCACTTT
>TRBJ2-1|TRBV6-1|.|few
CASSVWLVENNEQFF
TGTGCCAGCAGTGTATGGTTGGTAGAGAACAATGAGCAGTTCTTC